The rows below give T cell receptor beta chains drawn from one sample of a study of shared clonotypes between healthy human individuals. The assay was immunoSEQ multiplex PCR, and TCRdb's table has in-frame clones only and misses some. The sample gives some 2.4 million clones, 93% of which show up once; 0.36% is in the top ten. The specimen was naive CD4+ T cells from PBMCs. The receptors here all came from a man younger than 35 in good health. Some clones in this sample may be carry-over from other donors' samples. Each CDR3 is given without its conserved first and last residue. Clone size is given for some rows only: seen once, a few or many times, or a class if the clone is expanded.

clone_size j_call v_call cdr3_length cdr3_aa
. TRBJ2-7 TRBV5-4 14 ASSPLPGTGHHEQY
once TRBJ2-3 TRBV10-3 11 AITGGIGDTQY
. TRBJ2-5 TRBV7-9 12 ASSFPRTQETQY
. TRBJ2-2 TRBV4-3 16 ASSQEPPGGANTGELF
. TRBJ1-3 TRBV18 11 ASSRGAGNTIY
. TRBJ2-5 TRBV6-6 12 ASSYLLDRATQY
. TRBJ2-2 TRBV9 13 ASSASGWNTGELF
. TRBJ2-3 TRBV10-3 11 AVRGAPADTQY
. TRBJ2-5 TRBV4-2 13 ASSQAPRGQETQY
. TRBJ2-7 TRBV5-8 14 ASSFLRGHYYYEQY
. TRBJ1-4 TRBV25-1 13 ASSDGWGQIEKLF
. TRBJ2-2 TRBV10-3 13 AISDRAVGTGELF
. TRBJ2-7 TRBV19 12 ASSISDRGDEQY
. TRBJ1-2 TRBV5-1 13 ASSLEPRANYGYT
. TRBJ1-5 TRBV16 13 ASSQSGQGNQPQH
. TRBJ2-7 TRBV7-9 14 ASSAQSSGSRYEQY
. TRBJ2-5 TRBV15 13 ATSPRRSSQETQY
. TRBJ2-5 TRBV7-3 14 ASSSTGAGSPETQY
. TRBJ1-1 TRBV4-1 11 ASSQAGVGEAF
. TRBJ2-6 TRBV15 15 ATSRDYSNSGANVLT
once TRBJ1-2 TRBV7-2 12 ASSLVGAGYGYT
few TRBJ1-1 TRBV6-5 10 ASSYGGTEAF
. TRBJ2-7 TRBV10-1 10 ASSGTGDSQY
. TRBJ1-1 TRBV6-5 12 ASSYAPGGTEAF
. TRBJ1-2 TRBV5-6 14 ASSSAGTGSLRSYT
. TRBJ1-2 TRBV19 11 ASSRGQGVGYT
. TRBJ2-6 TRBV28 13 ASSDRGAGANVLT
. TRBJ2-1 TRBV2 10 ASRERTLEQF
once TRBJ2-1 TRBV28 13 ASSLRDARDDEQF
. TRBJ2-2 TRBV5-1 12 ASRGVMNTGELF